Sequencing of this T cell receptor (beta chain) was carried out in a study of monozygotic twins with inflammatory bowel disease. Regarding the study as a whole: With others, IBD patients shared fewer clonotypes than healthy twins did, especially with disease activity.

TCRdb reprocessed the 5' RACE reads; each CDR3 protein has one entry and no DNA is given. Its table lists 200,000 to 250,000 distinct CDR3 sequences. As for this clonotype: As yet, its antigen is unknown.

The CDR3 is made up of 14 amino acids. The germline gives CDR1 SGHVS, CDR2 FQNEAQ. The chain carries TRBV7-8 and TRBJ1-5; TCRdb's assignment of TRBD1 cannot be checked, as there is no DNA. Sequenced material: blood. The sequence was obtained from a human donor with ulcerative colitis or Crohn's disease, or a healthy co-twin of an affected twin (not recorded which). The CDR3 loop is CASSLGSGGQPQHF.